The 12 T cell receptor beta chains reported below all come from one sample, sequenced in a study of T cell responses to AZD1222 COVID-19 vaccine. The protocol was immunoSEQ multiplex PCR, while the TCRdb copy is restricted to in-frame clones and leaves out a portion. The sample lists about 150,000 clones, 90% seen once, with around 18% in the top ten. This specimen was peripheral blood, taken on day 0 of AZD1222 vaccination. Receptor source: an adult in good health.

V gene TRBV4-1 combines with J gene TRBJ1-4; a possible D gene is TRBD1 (5 bases). The CDR3 has 17 amino acids. Germline assignment: CDR1 MGHRA and CDR2 YSYEKL. The germline V and J ends were trimmed by 1 base and 4 bases, with 16 bases remaining between them. The DNA for the CDR3 is TGCGCCAGCAGCCAAGGGGGAAGGGGCAGGAGTAATGAAAAACTGTTTTTT. Translation: CASSQGGRGRSNEKLFF.

This clone came up once. This sequence joins TRBV7-9 and TRBJ2-7; 16 bases are a match to TRBD2. V shed 5 bases, J shed 3 bases, and the junction held 7 bases outside the gene matches. CDR3 length equals 17 residues. The germline CDR1 and CDR2 sequences are SEHNR and FQNEAQ (reference sequence). In DNA, the CDR3 is TGTGCCAGCAGCCCCTACGGGACTAGCGGGGGGGACTACGAGCAGTACTTC. This sequence encodes CASSPYGTSGGDYEQYF.

This chain links TRBV5-1 with TRBJ2-1; 8 bases map to TRBD2. Per the germline V gene, CDR1 is SGHRS and CDR2 is YFSETQ. Losses at the gene ends were 0 bases for V and 5 bases for J; bases not matched to a gene: 4. The CDR3 is 15 amino acids. The CDR3 sequence is CASSLVAGTHNEQFF. CDR3 in DNA: TGCGCCAGCAGCTTGGTAGCGGGAACCCACAATGAGCAGTTCTTC.

This clone has only one observation. CDR3 region: CASSLLIGENTEAFF. As DNA, the CDR3 is TGTGCCAGCAGCTTGTTGATCGGAGAGAACACTGAAGCTTTCTTT. The V call is TRBV7-9, the J call TRBJ1-1; D gene ambiguous. The CDR3 covers 15 residues. CDR1 is SEHNR, CDR2 FQNEAQ, per germline (reference sequence). V was clipped by 3 bases and J by 1 base, with 12 bases between them. The full variable domain, its missing parts supplied by reference TRBV7-9 and TRBJ1-1, is DTGVSQNPRHKITKRGQNVTFRCDPISEHNRLYWYRQTLGQGPEFLTYFQNEAQLEKSRLLSDRFSAERPKGSFSTLEIQRTEQGDSAMYLCASSLLIGENTEAFFGQGTRLTVV.

In regard to this clone: Relative to the germline gene, one junction end is altered; a read error may explain this. V is TRBV15 and J is TRBJ2-3, with D hard to call. The CDR3 consists of 13 residues. The germline CDR1 and CDR2 sequences are LNHNV and YYDKDF (reference sequence). As DNA, the CDR3 is TGTGCCACCGGCAGCCTCGGCACAGATACGCAGTATTTT. It encodes CATGSLGTDTQYF.

The chain employs TRBV29-1 and TRBJ2-7; a weak D match, TRBD1 (7 bases). This CDR3 is 14 amino acids long. V was trimmed by 4 bases and J by 1 base, leaving 14 bases between them. Germline CDR1 reads SQVTM; CDR2 reads ANQGSEA. CDR3 nucleotide sequence: TGCAGCGTTGTTGGAGGGGGCGCGTCCTACGAGCAGTACTTC. This translates into CSVVGGGASYEQYF.

The chain combines TRBV27 with TRBJ1-2; TRBD1 agrees at 7 bases. This CDR3 has 13 residues. The V gene end was trimmed by 5 bases and the J gene end by 8 bases; junction bases not matched to a gene: 8. Germline V gene data show CDR1 as MNHEY and CDR2 as SMNVEV (reference sequence). The CDR3 spells CASSPGQSLGYTF. The CDR3 DNA follows: TGTGCCAGCAGTCCGGGACAGTCGTTAGGCTACACCTTC.

The chain recombines TRBV25-1 with TRBJ1-6; tentatively, D is TRBD1 (6 bases). CDR3 length: 14 amino acids. From germline, CDR1 is MGHDK and CDR2 SYGVNS. The V end lost 2 bases, the J end lost 8 bases, and 10 bases lay between the germline ends. This chain's CDR3 is CASSENRDYSPLHF. CDR3 DNA sequence: TGTGCCAGCAGTGAAAACAGGGATTATTCACCCCTCCACTTT.

The genes are TRBV3-1 (or the pseudogene TRBV3-2) and TRBJ1-1; D remains unclear. The germline V gene encodes CDR1 LGHDT and CDR2 YNNKEL (reference sequence). V dropped 4 bases and J dropped 0 bases, with 15 bases sitting between them. CDR3 size: 16 residues. As DNA, the CDR3 is TGTGCCAGCAGCCGCGGCGGACGAGGGTTGAACACTGAAGCTTTCTTT. This translates into CASSRGGRGLNTEAFF.

The table lists this clone with a few counts. The V and J genes are TRBV28 and TRBJ1-6; 7 bases match TRBD1. The CDR3 is 14 residues long. Germline loops: CDR1 MDHEN, CDR2 SYDVKM. V was clipped by 6 bases and J by 7 bases; unmatched bases: 6. CDR3: CASSSTGDNSPLHF. The CDR3 DNA is TGTGCCAGCAGCTCTACAGGGGACAATTCACCCCTCCACTTT.

The J gene is TRBJ2-7, the V gene TRBV11-3, with 10 bases that match TRBD1. CDR3 size: 13 residues. From germline, CDR1 is SGHNT and CDR2 YENEEA. Trimming at V came to 6 bases and at J to 5 bases, leaving 4 bases not matched to a gene. CDR3 sequence: CASRRQGANEQYF. The CDR3 region has the DNA TGTGCCAGCAGACGACAGGGGGCCAACGAGCAGTACTTC. Combining the CDR3 with reference TRBV11-3 and TRBJ2-7 gives the whole variable domain EAGVVQSPRYKIIEKKQPVAFWCNPISGHNTLYWYLQNLGQGPELLIRYENEEAVDDSQLPKDRFSAERLKGVDSTLKIQPAELGDSAVYLCASRRQGANEQYFGPGTRLTVT.

The chain links TRBV24-1 to TRBJ2-1; 7 bases match TRBD1. Germline trimming cut 6 bases from V and 5 bases from J; bases unmatched to any gene: 12. The CDR3 extends over 16 amino acids. CDR1 is KGHDR, CDR2 SFDVKD, per germline. This CDR3 reads CATSHRGRDAHNEQFF. The CDR3 DNA follows: TGTGCCACCAGTCATAGGGGGCGAGACGCCCACAATGAGCAGTTCTTC.